This TCR beta chain is drawn from a study of blood T cell repertoires in COVID-19. Whole-study context: Samples taken during acute and convalescent COVID-19 were collected in the United States, Italy and Spain. From T cells, B-cell-depleted T cells, or PBMCs came the material, which was cDNA or gDNA.

Trimming removed 4 bases from V and 1 base from J, with 11 bases in between. The germline V gene encodes CDR1 LGHNA and CDR2 YNFKEQ. CDR3 length: 15 amino acids. In the study's own analysis: Reference gene primers were amplified, and this amplification served to estimate nucleated cell counts. Assay used: immunoSEQ multiplex PCR; TCRdb lists only in-frame clones, some missing. D and trimming come from the DNA, and the V and J calls and clone size come from that table. This repertoire shows about 300,000 clones, 85% found once; its top ten account for about an eighth. Input material: peripheral blood. The chain recombines TRBV4-2 with TRBJ2-4; D is possibly TRBD1 (6 bases). The sequence derives from a human donor in a cohort sampled during active COVID-19. CDR3 residues: CASSPDRRAKNIQYF. CDR3 sequence (DNA): TGTGCCAGCAGCCCCGACAGGAGGGCCAAAAACATTCAGTACTTC.